This passage covers 14 T cell receptor beta chains from one sample sequenced in a study of T cells in Graves' hyperthyroidism and ophthalmopathy. Amplification of TCR beta CDR3 regions was performed using RNA transcripts as template. HTBI primers drove first-round RT-PCR of the TCR CDR3. TCRdb called the multiplex PCR reads again in MiXCR, with one record for every CDR3 protein. This table holds about 380,000 distinct CDR3 sequences, 15% to 20% found once. Sample: blood. These receptors all stem from a man between 18 and 35 years old with Graves' ophthalmopathy.

This clonotype was seen a handful of times. The chain is built from TRBV15 and TRBJ1-5; TRBD1 might be the D (6 bases). Germline lookup yields CDR1 LNHNV and CDR2 YYDKDF (reference sequence). Trimming stripped 1 base from V and 6 bases from J, with 13 bases between. The CDR3 is 15 residues long. The DNA for the CDR3 is TGTGCCACCAGCAGAGCAGGGGCGTTCAGTCAGCCCCAGCATTTT. Translation: CATSRAGAFSQPQHF.

This clonotype was found many times. The chain links TRBV18 to TRBJ1-4, with D uncertain. In germline, CDR1 is KGHSH, CDR2 LQKENI. Trimming stripped 8 bases from V and 8 bases from J, with 18 bases between. The CDR3 loop spans 14 amino acids. The CDR3 loop is CASRRNTLQEKLFF. In DNA, the CDR3 is TGTGCCAGCCGACGGAACACCCTCCAGGAAAAACTGTTTTTT.

Details on this clonotype: This sequence may be a read error, since a much larger clone differs from it by one base. The CDR3 ends on some other residue instead of the conserved phenylalanine or tryptophan, so this is likely a read error. The chain links TRBV6-2 or TRBV6-3 to TRBJ1-1; D is uncertain. Germline V CDR1 and CDR2: MNHEY, SVGEGT. V lost 4 bases, J lost 0 bases, and 9 bases lay in between. The CDR3 runs to 14 residues. This chain's CDR3 is CASSSSPMNTEAFL. CDR3 DNA sequence: TGTGCCAGCAGTTCGTCCCCTATGAACACTGAAGCTTTCCTT.

The chain uses TRBV28 and TRBJ1-5; a possible D gene is TRBD1 (5 bases). The V end lost 3 bases, the J end lost 6 bases, and 15 bases lay between the germline ends. CDR1 and CDR2 (germline): MDHEN, SYDVKM. CDR3 length: 15 amino acids. As DNA, the CDR3 is TGTGCCAGCAGTTTCCTGGGGGGATTAGGTCAGCCCCAGCATTTT. As protein: CASSFLGGLGQPQHF.

This clonotype came up many times. The rearrangement links TRBV6-1 to TRBJ2-1; unclear D gene. Germline V lookup: CDR1 MNHNS, CDR2 SASEGT. The CDR3 runs 13 residues. The V end lost 10 bases, the J end lost 6 bases, and 16 bases lay between the germline ends. In DNA, the CDR3 is TGTGCCATCCAATTGACGTTGTCCAATGAGCAGTTCTTC. Protein: CAIQLTLSNEQFF.

The gene calls are TRBV6-5 and TRBJ2-5; TRBD2 aligns across 8 bases. The germline V gene encodes CDR1 MNHEY and CDR2 SVGAGI. This CDR3 is built from 16 residues. J lost 1 base, V lost 4 bases, and 8 bases had no gene match. CDR3 bases: TGTGCCAGCAGTTCCGTATTAGCGGGACTCCAAGAGACCCAGTACTTC. The encoded protein is CASSSVLAGLQETQYF.

This clonotype has ten or more counts. The chain carries TRBV6-5 and TRBJ1-2; weak D call: TRBD1 (5 bases). This CDR3 is built from 16 residues. The V gene's germline CDR1 is MNHEY and CDR2 SVGAGI. V was trimmed by 0 bases and J by 7 bases, leaving 18 bases between them. CDR3 region: CASSYSSRVGSGGYTF. The CDR3 DNA is TGTGCCAGCAGTTACTCGAGCAGGGTAGGCTCGGGTGGCTACACCTTC.

The chain joins TRBV4-1 to TRBJ2-7; unclear D gene. CDR3 length: 12 residues. Trimming took 0 bases from V and 5 from J, leaving 5 bases between them. CDR1 and CDR2 from the germline V gene are MGHRA and YSYEKL. The CDR3 region is CASSQDSDEQYF. Written as DNA, the CDR3 is TGCGCCAGCAGCCAAGATTCCGACGAGCAGTACTTC.

This clonotype was seen many times. The chain uses TRBV2 and TRBJ2-7, with 11 bases identical to TRBD1. Germline V gives CDR1 SNHLY, CDR2 FYNNEI. The CDR3 has 17 amino acids. The trim removed 2 bases at V and 2 bases at J, leaving 8 bases unmatched. For the CDR3, the DNA is TGTGCCAGCAGTGAATTCTTGGGACAGGGGGAACCCTACGAGCAGTACTTC. Translated: CASSEFLGQGEPYEQYF.

This clonotype was counted ten times or more. This sequence joins TRBV18 and TRBJ2-3; TRBD1 might be the D (5 bases). V lost 5 bases and J 2 bases, leaving 11 bases between the germline ends. The CDR3 loop spans 14 amino acids. CDR1 is KGHSH and CDR2 is LQKENI in the germline V gene. The CDR3 region is CASSIHRHTDTQYF. The DNA of the CDR3 is TGTGCCAGCTCAATTCACAGGCACACAGATACGCAGTATTTT.

This clonotype showed up many times. This chain joins TRBV6-6 and TRBJ2-5, with D hard to call. CDR3 size: 13 residues. Deletions cut 0 bases from V and 2 bases from J, with 4 bases between. Germline V lookup: CDR1 MNHNY, CDR2 SVGAGI (reference sequence). Written as DNA, the CDR3 is TGTGCCAGCAGTTACTCGGGGCAAGAGACCCAGTACTTC. This translates into CASSYSGQETQYF.

The V gene is TRBV9, the J gene TRBJ1-1, with unresolved D. The germline V gene encodes CDR1 SGDLS and CDR2 YYNGEE. CDR3 size: 13 residues. V lost 0 bases and J lost 6, with 9 bases in between. The CDR3 is CASSVAGVAEAFF. As DNA, the CDR3 is TGTGCCAGCAGCGTAGCCGGGGTCGCTGAAGCTTTCTTT.

This clonotype was seen many times. The chain has TRBV5-1 and TRBJ2-2; 7 nucleotides match TRBD1. CDR3 length: 13 amino acids. Trimming removed 7 bases from V and 7 bases from J; junction bases left unmatched: 7. Looked up from germline, CDR1 is SGHRS and CDR2 is YFSETQ. CDR3 DNA sequence: TGCGCCAGCTATGACAGGGTGCACGGGGAGCTGTTTTTT. Its translation is CASYDRVHGELFF.

V gene TRBV5-1 combines with J gene TRBJ1-1, with D unclear. The CDR3 has 16 residues. Germline lookup yields CDR1 SGHRS and CDR2 YFSETQ. V was pared by 0 bases and J by 4 bases, with 16 bases between. The CDR3 DNA sequence: TGCGCCAGCAGCTTGGTTCGAGTCGGCGCCGGCACTGAAGCTTTCTTT. Translation: CASSLVRVGAGTEAFF.